What follows are 24 T cell receptor beta chains derived from one specimen sequenced in a study of read filtering for tumor transcriptome and immune sequencing. The library was built from 400 ng RNA with molecular barcoded adaptors for alpha/delta and beta/gamma chains. TCRdb re-analysed the reads in MiXCR, keeping a single row per CDR3 protein. Here the sample spans 35,000 to 40,000 distinct CDR3 sequences, approximately 15% being singletons. Sequencing was performed on a population of CD138-negative cells sorted from bone marrow. These receptor sequences come from a donor at least 40 years old with multiple myeloma.

V gene TRBV24-1 combines with J gene TRBJ2-7; D remains ambiguous. V shed 1 base and J shed 4 bases, with 4 bases lying between them. CDR3 length: 12 amino acids. Germline-derived CDR1 and CDR2 are KGHDR and SFDVKD. CDR3 residues: CATSDFKYEQYF. DNA of the CDR3: TGTGCCACCAGTGATTTTAAATACGAGCAGTACTTC.

For this clonotype: Given a much more abundant clone one base away, this may be a read error. This sequence joins TRBV12-3 or TRBV12-4 and TRBJ1-1; a weak D match, TRBD1 (5 bases). This CDR3 spans 18 amino acids. As DNA, the CDR3 is TGTGCCGGCAGTGACCCCTCTGGGAGCGGGGACGTGGACACTGAAGCTTTCTTT. It codes for CAGSDPSGSGDVDTEAFF.

This clonotype has ten or more counts. The V gene is TRBV20-1, the J gene TRBJ1-2; 7 nucleotides align to TRBD1. In germline, CDR1 is DFQATT, CDR2 SNEGSKA (reference sequence). The CDR3 runs to 14 residues. With V trimmed by 4 bases and J by 7 bases, 12 bases remained unmatched. The CDR3 reads CSAIPPEGARGYTF. The CDR3 DNA follows: TGCAGTGCTATCCCCCCGGAGGGGGCGCGTGGCTACACCTTC.

The chain is built from TRBV18 and TRBJ2-3, with TRBD1 as a possible D gene (6 bases). Trimming cost V 7 bases and J 2 bases, with 19 bases left between them. Germline V gene data show CDR1 as KGHSH and CDR2 as LQKENI. The CDR3 consists of 16 residues. The CDR3 DNA sequence: TGTGCCAGCTTACGCCAACCGGGACAACCCACAGATACGCAGTATTTT. Translating gives CASLRQPGQPTDTQYF.

This clonotype appeared many times. The chain employs TRBV2 and TRBJ2-2; D unclear. Germline V gene lookup returns CDR1 SNHLY and CDR2 FYNNEI. V was clipped by 6 bases and J by 8 bases, with 13 bases between them. CDR3 length: 13 residues. The CDR3 DNA reads as TGTGCCAGCAGCCCCCAGTTAGAAGGGGAGCTGTTTTTT. This codes for CASSPQLEGELFF.

In its sample, this clonotype was seen many times. The chain joins TRBV6-1 to TRBJ1-5; TRBD1 might be the D (6 bases). There are 13 residues in the CDR3. Germline V lookup: CDR1 MNHNS, CDR2 SASEGT. V was shortened by 9 bases and J by 4 bases, with 13 bases between the two germline ends. The CDR3 DNA reads TGTGCCAGTACAGGGAGTGGAAATCAGCCCCAGCATTTT. This encodes CASTGSGNQPQHF.

The chain couples TRBV3-1 to TRBJ2-2, with a weak D call TRBD2 (5 bases). With 0 bases removed from V and 7 bases from J, the gap between germline ends came to 15 bases. Germline CDR1 reads LGHDT; CDR2 reads YNNKEL (reference sequence). The CDR3 loop spans 16 amino acids. The CDR3 loop reads CASSQEGSAPDGELFF. CDR3 bases: TGTGCCAGCAGCCAAGAAGGTAGCGCCCCGGACGGGGAGCTGTTTTTT.

This clonotype is labeled medium-sized. The chain is built from TRBV5-1 and TRBJ2-1; D ambiguous. Germline assignment: CDR1 SGHRS and CDR2 YFSETQ. The CDR3 spans 14 residues. V lost 3 bases to trimming and J lost 6 bases, with 13 bases between them. The CDR3 here is CASSSGVGRNEQFF. For the CDR3, the DNA is TGCGCCAGCAGCTCCGGAGTCGGGCGCAATGAGCAGTTCTTC.

There are many counts of this clonotype. V is TRBV7-9 and J is TRBJ2-2, with D maybe TRBD2 (6 bases). This CDR3 comprises 15 residues. Trimming took off 3 bases at V and 3 bases at J, with 11 bases between the two ends. From germline, CDR1 is SEHNR and CDR2 FQNEAQ (reference sequence). The CDR3 is CASSFSGVDTGELFF. The CDR3 nucleotides read TGTGCCAGCAGCTTTTCGGGAGTGGACACCGGGGAGCTGTTTTTT.

In this sample, this clonotype turned up many times. The chain is built from TRBV25-1 and TRBJ2-7, with D unresolved. The CDR3 covers 11 residues. Germline assignment: CDR1 MGHDK and CDR2 SYGVNS. Trimming shortened V by 5 bases and J by 5 bases, and 7 bases separated the two germline ends. The CDR3 DNA follows: TGTGCCAGCAGTACACCTCACGAGCAGTACTTC. It yields the protein CASSTPHEQYF.

The table lists this clonotype with many counts. V usage is TRBV28 and J usage is TRBJ2-2, with D perhaps assigned TRBD1 or TRBD2 (5 bases each). Trimming took off 3 bases at V and 3 bases at J, with 11 bases between the two ends. This CDR3 contains 15 residues. Germline V gene data show CDR1 as MDHEN and CDR2 as SYDVKM. The CDR3 DNA follows: TGTGCCAGCAGTTTCGAGGGGCTCTACACCGGGGAGCTGTTTTTT. It translates to CASSFEGLYTGELFF. The entire variable domain, with the rest obtained from reference TRBV28 and TRBJ2-2, is as follows: DVKVTQSSRYLVKRTGEKVFLECVQDMDHENMFWYRQDPGLGLRLIYFSYDVKMKEKGDIPEGYSVSREKKERFSLILESASTNQTSMYLCASSFEGLYTGELFFGEGSRLTVL.

At least ten counts were recorded for this clonotype. The chain is built from TRBV30 and TRBJ2-1, with 7 bases fitting TRBD2. The germline V gene encodes CDR1 GTSNPN and CDR2 SVGIG (reference sequence). The J segment lost 4 bases and the V segment lost 2 bases, leaving 5 bases of the junction unmatched. CDR3 length equals 14 residues. The CDR3 DNA is TGTGCCTGGAGTCCATTTAGCGGGTACAATGAGCAGTTCTTC. It yields the protein CAWSPFSGYNEQFF.

This clonotype has ten or more counts. The V and J genes are TRBV20-1 and TRBJ1-1; TRBD1 might be the D (6 bases). The CDR3 totals 14 residues. The germline V gene encodes CDR1 DFQATT and CDR2 SNEGSKA (reference sequence). Deletions cut 6 bases from V and 4 bases from J, with 18 bases between. CDR3 bases: TGCAGTGCCAAACTCTCAGGGGTTCGCACTGAAGCTTTCTTT. Its protein is CSAKLSGVRTEAFF.

This clonotype was counted ten times or more. The germline gene is not matched at one end of the junction; a read error may be the cause. The chain is built from TRBV5-1 and TRBJ2-5; the D gene is possibly TRBD2 (6 bases). The CDR3 runs to 14 residues. The V gene's germline CDR1 is SGHRS and CDR2 YFSETQ. The CDR3: CASTLEGNGETQYF. The CDR3 region has the DNA TGCGCCAGCACCTTGGAGGGTAATGGAGAGACCCAGTACTTC. Based on the CDR3 plus reference TRBV5-1 and TRBJ2-5, the full variable domain is KAGVTQTPRYLIKTRGQQVTLSCSPISGHRSVSWYQQTPGQGLQFLFEYFSETQRNKGNFPGRFSGRQFSNSRSEMNVSTLELGDSALYLCASTLEGNGETQYFGPGTRLLVL.

This clonotype was counted only a few times. The CDR3 nucleotides are TGTGCCAGCAGTGACAATATAGTCCTTGCGGGAGTACAAGAGACCCAGTACTTC. Translated: CASSDNIVLAGVQETQYF. The J gene is TRBJ2-5, the V gene TRBV2, with 7 bases lining up with TRBD2. Trimming took 3 bases from V and 2 from J; bases not matched to a gene: 15. The CDR3 loop spans 18 amino acids. Germline values: CDR1 SNHLY, CDR2 FYNNEI.

The table lists this clonotype with many counts. In DNA form, the CDR3 reads TGTGCCAGCAGCGTTTACAGGGGGAACACTGAAGCTTTCTTT. Translated, it gives CASSVYRGNTEAFF. The rearrangement uses TRBV7-8 and TRBJ1-1, with TRBD1 identical over 7 bases. This CDR3 comprises 14 residues. Germline-derived CDR1 and CDR2 are SGHVS and FQNEAQ. Trimming removed 5 bases from V and 1 base from J; junction bases left unmatched: 4.

This clonotype was seen many times. V usage is TRBV3-1 and J usage is TRBJ1-6; TRBD1 matches 10 bases. J gave up 7 bases and V 1 base, and 1 base lay outside the gene matches. The CDR3 length is 15 residues. Germline assignment: CDR1 LGHDT and CDR2 YNNKEL (reference sequence). CDR3 nucleotide sequence: TGTGCCAGCAGCCAAGGGACAGGGGGAAATTCACCCCTCCACTTT. Translating gives CASSQGTGGNSPLHF.

There are many counts of this clonotype. This chain uses TRBV7-3 with TRBJ2-3; a possible D gene is TRBD2 (6 bases). V lost 1 base and J 4 bases, leaving 9 bases between the germline ends. CDR1 is SGHTA and CDR2 is FQGTGA in the germline V gene. The CDR3 spans 14 residues. CDR3 sequence reads: CASSLNGGPDTQYF. CDR3 DNA: TGTGCCAGCAGCTTAAACGGGGGTCCAGATACGCAGTATTTT.

The V gene is TRBV7-2, the J gene TRBJ2-7, with 7 bases matching TRBD2. The CDR3 is 14 residues long. The V and J ends lost 5 bases and 7 bases, in that order; junction bases with no gene match: 11. Germline V gene lookup returns CDR1 SGHTA and CDR2 FQGNSA. CDR3 residues: CASSLLAGVIEQYF. CDR3 coding DNA: TGTGCCAGCAGCCTGCTCGCGGGAGTCATTGAGCAGTACTTC.

This sequence joins TRBV12-3 or TRBV12-4 and TRBJ2-5; D is possibly TRBD1 (5 bases). This CDR3 spans 14 amino acids. V was shortened by 3 bases and J by 7 bases, with 15 bases between the two germline ends. CDR3 residues: CASSFGRALRTQYF. In DNA form, the CDR3 reads TGTGCCAGCAGTTTCGGCAGGGCCCTGAGGACCCAGTACTTC.

This clonotype was observed many times. The genes are TRBV6-5 and TRBJ2-5; no reliable D call. The V gene lost 4 bases and the J gene lost 2 bases, with 14 bases spanning the gap. Looked up from germline, CDR1 is MNHEY and CDR2 is SVGAGI. The CDR3 loop spans 15 amino acids. DNA for the CDR3: TGTGCCAGCAGTTCCATTCAGGAGATTCAAGAGACCCAGTACTTC. Amino acid sequence: CASSSIQEIQETQYF.

This clonotype was found many times. This chain uses TRBV6-4 with TRBJ1-5; D may be TRBD1 (6 bases). V shed 6 bases and J shed 0 bases, with 12 bases lying between them. Germline-derived CDR1 and CDR2 are MRHNA and SNTAGT. This CDR3 comprises 15 residues. This chain's CDR3 is CASRAGDYSNQPQHF. CDR3 bases: TGTGCCAGCAGAGCAGGGGATTATAGCAATCAGCCCCAGCATTTT.

Of note for this clonotype: Since a much larger clone is just one base distant, this may be a read error. The gene calls are TRBV20-1 and TRBJ2-3; 8 bases map to TRBD2. The CDR3 is made up of 17 amino acids. CDR1 DFQATT and CDR2 SNEGSKA come from the germline V gene (reference sequence). CDR3 coding DNA: TGCAGTGCTAGAGATCTGGATACTAGCGGCTACACAGATACGCTGTATTTT. Protein: CSARDLDTSGYTDTLYF.

The rearrangement links TRBV5-1 to TRBJ2-7; 11 nucleotides agree with TRBD1. Germline-derived CDR1 and CDR2 are SGHRS and YFSETQ. The CDR3 contains 14 residues. Losses at the gene ends were 4 bases for V and 5 bases for J; bases not matched to a gene: 5. Here the CDR3 reads CASSPGQGADEQYF. The CDR3 region has the DNA TGCGCCAGCAGCCCCGGACAGGGGGCTGACGAGCAGTACTTC.